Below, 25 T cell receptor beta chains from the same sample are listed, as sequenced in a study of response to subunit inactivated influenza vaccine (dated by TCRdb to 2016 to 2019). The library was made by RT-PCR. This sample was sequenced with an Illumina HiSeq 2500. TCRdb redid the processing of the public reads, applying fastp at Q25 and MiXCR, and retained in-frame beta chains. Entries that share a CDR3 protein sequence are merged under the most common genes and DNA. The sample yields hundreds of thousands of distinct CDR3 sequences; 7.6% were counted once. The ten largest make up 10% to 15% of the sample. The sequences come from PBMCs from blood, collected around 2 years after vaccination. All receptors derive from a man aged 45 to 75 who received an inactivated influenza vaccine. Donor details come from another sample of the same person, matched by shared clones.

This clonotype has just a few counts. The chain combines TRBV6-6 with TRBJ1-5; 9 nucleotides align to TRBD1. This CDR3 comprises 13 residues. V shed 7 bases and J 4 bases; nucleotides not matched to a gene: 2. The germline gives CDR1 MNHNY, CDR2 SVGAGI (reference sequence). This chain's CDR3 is CASIGQGNQPQHF. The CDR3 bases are TGTGCCAGCATAGGACAGGGGAATCAGCCCCAGCATTTT.

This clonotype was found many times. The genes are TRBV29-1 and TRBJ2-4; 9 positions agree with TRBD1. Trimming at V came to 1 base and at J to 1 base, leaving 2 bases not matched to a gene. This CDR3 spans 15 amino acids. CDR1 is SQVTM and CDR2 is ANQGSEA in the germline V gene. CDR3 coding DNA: TGCAGCGTTGAAGTCGGGACAGGGGCCAAAAACATTCAGTACTTC. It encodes CSVEVGTGAKNIQYF.

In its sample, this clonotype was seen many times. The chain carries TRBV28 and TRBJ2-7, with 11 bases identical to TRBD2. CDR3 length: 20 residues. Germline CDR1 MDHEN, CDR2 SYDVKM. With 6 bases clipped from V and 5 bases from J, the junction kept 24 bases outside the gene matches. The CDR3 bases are TGTGCCAGCAGCTACCCCTCCCGCTCGACTAGCGGGACAAGGGACAACGAGCAGTACTTC. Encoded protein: CASSYPSRSTSGTRDNEQYF.

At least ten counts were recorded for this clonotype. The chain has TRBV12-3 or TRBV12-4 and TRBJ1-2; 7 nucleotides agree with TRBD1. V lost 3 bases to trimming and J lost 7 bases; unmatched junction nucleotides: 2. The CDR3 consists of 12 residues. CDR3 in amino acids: CASSFSGGGYTF. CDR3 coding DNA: TGTGCCAGCAGTTTTTCAGGGGGTGGCTACACCTTC.

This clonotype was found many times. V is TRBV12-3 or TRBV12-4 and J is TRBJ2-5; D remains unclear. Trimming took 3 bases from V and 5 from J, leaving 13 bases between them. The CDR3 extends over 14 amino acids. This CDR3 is CASSLLATRETQYF. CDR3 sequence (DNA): TGTGCCAGCAGTTTGTTAGCAACCCGGGAGACCCAGTACTTC.

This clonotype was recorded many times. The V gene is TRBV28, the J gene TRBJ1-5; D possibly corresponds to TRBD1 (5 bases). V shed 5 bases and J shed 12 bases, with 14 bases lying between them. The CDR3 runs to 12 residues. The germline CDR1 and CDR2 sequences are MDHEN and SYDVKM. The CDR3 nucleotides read TGTGCCAGCAGTCCCCCCCGGGGGGGCCAGCATTTT. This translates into CASSPPRGGQHF.

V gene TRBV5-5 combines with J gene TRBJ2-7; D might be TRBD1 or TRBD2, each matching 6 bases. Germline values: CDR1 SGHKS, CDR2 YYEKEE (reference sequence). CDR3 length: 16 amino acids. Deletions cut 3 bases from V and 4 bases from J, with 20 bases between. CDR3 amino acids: CASSWGVGGTGYEQYF. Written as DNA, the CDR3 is TGTGCCAGCAGCTGGGGGGTCGGGGGCACTGGGTACGAGCAGTACTTC.

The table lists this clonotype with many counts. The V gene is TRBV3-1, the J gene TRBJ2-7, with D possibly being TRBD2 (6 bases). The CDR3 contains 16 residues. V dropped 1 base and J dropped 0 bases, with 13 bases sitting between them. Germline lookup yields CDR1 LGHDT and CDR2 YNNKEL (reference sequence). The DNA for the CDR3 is TGTGCCAGCAGCCAAGGAGGGACTTATAGCTCCTACGAGCAGTACTTC. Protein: CASSQGGTYSSYEQYF.

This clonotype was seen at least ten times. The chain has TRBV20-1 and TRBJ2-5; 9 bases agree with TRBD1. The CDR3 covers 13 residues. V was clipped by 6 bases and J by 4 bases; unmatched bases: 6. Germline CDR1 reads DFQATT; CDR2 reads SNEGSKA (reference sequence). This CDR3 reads CSAPPGQGETQYF. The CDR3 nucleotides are TGCAGTGCCCCACCGGGACAGGGAGAGACCCAGTACTTC.

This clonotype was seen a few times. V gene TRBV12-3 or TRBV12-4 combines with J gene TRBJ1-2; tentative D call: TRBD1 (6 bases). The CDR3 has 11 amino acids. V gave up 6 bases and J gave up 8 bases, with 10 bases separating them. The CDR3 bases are TGTGCCAGCAGCTCCAGGGGAGGCTACACCTTC. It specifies CASSSRGGYTF.

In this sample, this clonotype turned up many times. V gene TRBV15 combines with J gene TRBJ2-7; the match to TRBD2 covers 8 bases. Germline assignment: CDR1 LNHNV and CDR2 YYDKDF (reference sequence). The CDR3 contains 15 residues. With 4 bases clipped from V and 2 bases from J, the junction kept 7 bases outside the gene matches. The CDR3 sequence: CATSTRSGGAYEQYF. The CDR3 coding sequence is TGTGCCACCAGCACTCGATCGGGGGGGGCCTACGAGCAGTACTTC.

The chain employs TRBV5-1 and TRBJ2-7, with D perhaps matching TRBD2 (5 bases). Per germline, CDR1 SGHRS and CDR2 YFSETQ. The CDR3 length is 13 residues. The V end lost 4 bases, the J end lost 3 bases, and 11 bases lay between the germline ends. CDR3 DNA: TGCGCCAGCAGCGATCCCGGAGGCTACGAGCAGTACTTC. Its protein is CASSDPGGYEQYF. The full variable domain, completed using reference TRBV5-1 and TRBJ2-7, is KAGVTQTPRYLIKTRGQQVTLSCSPISGHRSVSWYQQTPGQGLQFLFEYFSETQRNKGNFPGRFSGRQFSNSRSEMNVSTLELGDSALYLCASSDPGGYEQYFGPGTRLTVT.

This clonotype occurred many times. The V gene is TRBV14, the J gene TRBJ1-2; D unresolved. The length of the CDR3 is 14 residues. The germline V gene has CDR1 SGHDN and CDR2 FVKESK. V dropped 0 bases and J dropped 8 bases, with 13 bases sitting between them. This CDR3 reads CASSQEVRGRGYTF. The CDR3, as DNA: TGTGCCAGCAGCCAAGAGGTACGAGGTCGGGGCTACACCTTC.

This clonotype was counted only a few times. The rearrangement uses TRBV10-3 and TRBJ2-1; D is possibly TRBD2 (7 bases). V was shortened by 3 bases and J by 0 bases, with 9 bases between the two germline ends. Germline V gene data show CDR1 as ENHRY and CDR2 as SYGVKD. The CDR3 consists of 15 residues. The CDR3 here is CAISDGGASYNEQFF. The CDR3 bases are TGTGCCATCAGTGATGGGGGGGCCTCCTACAATGAGCAGTTCTTC.

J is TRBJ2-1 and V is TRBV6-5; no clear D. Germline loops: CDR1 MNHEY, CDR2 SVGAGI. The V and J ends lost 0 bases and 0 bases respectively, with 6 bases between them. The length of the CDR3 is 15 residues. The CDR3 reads CASSYSGYSYNEQFF. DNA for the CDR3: TGTGCCAGCAGTTACTCTGGCTACTCCTACAATGAGCAGTTCTTC.

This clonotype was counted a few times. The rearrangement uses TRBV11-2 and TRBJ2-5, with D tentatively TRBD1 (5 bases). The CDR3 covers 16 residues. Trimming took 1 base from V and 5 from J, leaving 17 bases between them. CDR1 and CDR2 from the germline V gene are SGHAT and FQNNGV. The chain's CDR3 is CASSLGSGWGGETQYF. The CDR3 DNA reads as TGTGCCAGCAGCTTAGGCTCAGGGTGGGGTGGCGAGACCCAGTACTTC.

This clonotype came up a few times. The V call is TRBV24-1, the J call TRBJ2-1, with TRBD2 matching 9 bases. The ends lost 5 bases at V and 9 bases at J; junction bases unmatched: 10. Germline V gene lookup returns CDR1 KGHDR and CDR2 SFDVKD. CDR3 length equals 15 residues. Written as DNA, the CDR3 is TGTGCCACCAGTGTCGGGACTAGCCGCGGTCCTGAGCAGTTCTTC. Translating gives CATSVGTSRGPEQFF.

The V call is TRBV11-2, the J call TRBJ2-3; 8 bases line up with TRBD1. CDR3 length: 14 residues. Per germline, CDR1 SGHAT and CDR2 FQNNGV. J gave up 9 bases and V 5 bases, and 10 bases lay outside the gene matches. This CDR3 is CASSPQTGAITQYF. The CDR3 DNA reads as TGTGCCAGCAGCCCCCAGACAGGGGCGATAACGCAGTATTTT. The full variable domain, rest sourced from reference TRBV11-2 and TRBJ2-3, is EAGVAQSPRYKIIEKRQSVAFWCNPISGHATLYWYQQILGQGPKLLIQFQNNGVVDDSQLPKDRFSAERLKGVDSTLKIQPAKLEDSAVYLCASSPQTGAITQYFGPGTRLTVL.

The CDR3 region is CSASDITDEQYF. The CDR3 nucleotides are TGCAGTGCCTCGGACATTACGGACGAGCAGTACTTC. The chain is built from TRBV20-1 and TRBJ2-7, with D possibly TRBD1 on 5 matching bases. Germline V gene sequence: CDR1 DFQATT, CDR2 SNEGSKA (reference sequence). Trimming removed 6 bases from V and 5 bases from J, with 14 bases in between. The CDR3 has 12 amino acids.

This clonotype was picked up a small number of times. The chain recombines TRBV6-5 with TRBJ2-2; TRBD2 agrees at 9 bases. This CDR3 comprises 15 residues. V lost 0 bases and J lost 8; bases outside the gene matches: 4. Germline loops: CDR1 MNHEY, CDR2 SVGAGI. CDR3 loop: CASSYSGLARGELFF. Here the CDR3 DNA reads TGTGCCAGCAGTTACTCGGGACTAGCTCGGGGGGAGCTGTTTTTT.

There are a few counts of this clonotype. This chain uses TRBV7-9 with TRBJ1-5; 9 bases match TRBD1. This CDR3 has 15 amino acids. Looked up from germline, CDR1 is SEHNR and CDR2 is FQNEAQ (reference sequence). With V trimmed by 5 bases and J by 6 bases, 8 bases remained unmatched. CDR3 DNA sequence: TGTGCCAGCAGCGCATGGACAGGGGAGGGTCAGCCCCAGCATTTT. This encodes CASSAWTGEGQPQHF.

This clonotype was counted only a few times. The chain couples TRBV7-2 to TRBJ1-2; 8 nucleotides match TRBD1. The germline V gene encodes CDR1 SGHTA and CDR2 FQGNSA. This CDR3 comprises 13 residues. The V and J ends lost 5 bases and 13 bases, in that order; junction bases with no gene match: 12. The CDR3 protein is CASSPSWQGASTF. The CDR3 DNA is TGTGCCAGCAGCCCTAGCTGGCAGGGGGCGTCCACCTTC.

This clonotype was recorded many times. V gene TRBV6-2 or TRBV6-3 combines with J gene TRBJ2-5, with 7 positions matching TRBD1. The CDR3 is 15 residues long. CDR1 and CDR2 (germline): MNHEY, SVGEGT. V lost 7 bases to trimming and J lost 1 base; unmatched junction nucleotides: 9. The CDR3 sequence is CASIPRGQVQETQYF. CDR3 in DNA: TGTGCCAGCATCCCCCGCGGACAGGTCCAAGAGACCCAGTACTTC.

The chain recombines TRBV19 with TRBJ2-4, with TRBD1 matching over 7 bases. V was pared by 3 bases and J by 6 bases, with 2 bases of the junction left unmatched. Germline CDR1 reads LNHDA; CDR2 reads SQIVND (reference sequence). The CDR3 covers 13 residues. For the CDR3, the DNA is TGTGCCAGTAGTATTCCAGGGGGAAACATTCAGTACTTC. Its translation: CASSIPGGNIQYF.

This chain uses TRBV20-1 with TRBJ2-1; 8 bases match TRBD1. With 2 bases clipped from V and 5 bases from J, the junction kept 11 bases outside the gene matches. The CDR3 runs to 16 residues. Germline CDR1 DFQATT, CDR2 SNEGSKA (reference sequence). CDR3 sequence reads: CSARPYRDRKHNEQFF. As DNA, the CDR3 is TGCAGTGCTAGACCATACCGGGACAGGAAGCACAATGAGCAGTTCTTC.